This T cell receptor (beta chain) was captured by sequencing in a study of blood T cell repertoires in COVID-19. Generated by immunoSEQ multiplex PCR, the TCRdb table keeps only in-frame clones and is missing some. Here the sample spans approximately 390,000 clones, 85% to 90% being singletons. The specimen was PBMCs or T cells enriched from blood (not recorded which). This clonotype was obtained from a woman aged 50 to 65 who had recovered from COVID-19.

CDR3 protein: CASSFDRVGGYTF. In DNA, the CDR3 is TGTGCCAGCAGCTTCGACAGGGTGGGTGGCTACACCTTC. This sequence joins TRBV7-9 and TRBJ1-2; 7 nucleotides align to TRBD1. Germline loops: CDR1 SEHNR, CDR2 FQNEAQ (reference sequence). This CDR3 is 13 amino acids long. The trim removed 3 bases at V and 7 bases at J, leaving 5 bases unmatched.